This section outlines one TCR beta chain sequence together with its context. The data stem from a study of PD-L1 blockade in urothelial cancer. Study-level information: The authors examined blood 3 weeks (second dose) and 6 weeks after treatment start. A median of approximately 150,000 T cells was found in the blood samples.

Method: immunoSEQ multiplex PCR; TCRdb's copy keeps in-frame clones and lacks some. This sample has tens of thousands of clones; 88% occur once, and the top ten carry 2% to 3%. V lost 5 bases to trimming and J lost 2 bases; unmatched junction nucleotides: 10. Germline V CDR1 and CDR2: MNHEY, SMNVEV (reference sequence). This CDR3 comprises 18 residues. Described time point: peripheral blood 6 weeks after treatment start. The sequencing used PBMCs, collected around atezolizumab (anti-PD-L1) treatment. The rearrangement uses TRBV27 and TRBJ2-5, with 14 nucleotides matching TRBD2. The clonotype was recovered from a man aged 60 to 69 with urothelial cancer. CDR3 protein: CASSPGTSGGRVQETQYF. The CDR3 DNA is TGTGCCAGCAGTCCTGGGACTAGCGGGGGCCGAGTGCAAGAGACCCAGTACTTC.